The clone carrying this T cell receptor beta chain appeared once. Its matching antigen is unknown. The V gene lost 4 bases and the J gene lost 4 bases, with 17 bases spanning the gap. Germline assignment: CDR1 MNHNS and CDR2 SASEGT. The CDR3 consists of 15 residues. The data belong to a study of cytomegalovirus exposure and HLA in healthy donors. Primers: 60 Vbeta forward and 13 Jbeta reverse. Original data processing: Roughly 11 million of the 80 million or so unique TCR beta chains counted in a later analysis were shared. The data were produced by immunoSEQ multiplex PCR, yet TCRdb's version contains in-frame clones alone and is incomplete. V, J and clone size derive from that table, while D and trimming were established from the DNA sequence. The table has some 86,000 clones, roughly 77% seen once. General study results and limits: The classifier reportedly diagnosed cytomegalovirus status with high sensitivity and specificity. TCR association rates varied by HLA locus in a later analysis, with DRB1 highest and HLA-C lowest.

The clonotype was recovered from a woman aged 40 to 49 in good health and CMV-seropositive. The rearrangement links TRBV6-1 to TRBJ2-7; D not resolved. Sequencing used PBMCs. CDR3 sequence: CASSVELGRMYEQYF. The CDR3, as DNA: TGTGCCAGCAGTGTAGAACTTGGGCGTATGTACGAGCAGTACTTC.